This record looks at one TCR beta chain sequence and its context. Its matching antigen is unknown. V lost 5 bases and J 0 bases, leaving 8 bases between the germline ends. The length of the CDR3 is 14 residues. Germline values: CDR1 MDHEN, CDR2 SYDVKM. Time point noted: newly diagnosed GD, antithyroid drugs for less than 3 months. From RNA extracted from PBMCs, the TCR library was made. Both iRepertoire HTBI primers and Arm-PCR of CDR3 regions were used to build the TCR beta libraries. Via MiXCR, TCRdb re-called the multiplex PCR reads, giving one row per CDR3 protein. The sample holds about 400,000 distinct CDR3 sequences, under 20% seen once. The sample originates from a study of regulatory T cells in long-lasting Graves disease. Overall study findings and caveats: The analysis examined peripheral blood only and excluded thyroid tissue.

The sample was also reused in another study, on T cells in Graves' hyperthyroidism and ophthalmopathy. As that study records: On the basis of clinical symptoms, serum thyroxine and TRAb, thyroid ultrasound and orbital computed tomography, diagnoses were made. Ophthalmopathy was identified by the model a median approximately 6.9 months ahead of onset.

The sequenced sample was peripheral blood mononuclear cells (PBMCs), obtained at new diagnosis, from a patient treated with antithyroid drugs. This clonotype originated in a woman younger than 35 with Graves disease. The chain carries TRBV28 and TRBJ1-3; D gene uncertain. In DNA, the CDR3 is TGTGCCAGCAGTCTCCACCTCTCTGGAAACACCATATATTTT. Protein product: CASSLHLSGNTIYF.